The following is a T cell receptor (beta chain) sequence with its context. Its antigen has not been determined. Qualities for individual bases were not recorded, and no much larger clone is one base off. CDR1 and CDR2 were assigned from the germline V gene (reference sequence) as SGHNT and YYREEE. The germline ends are 8 bases apart after V is trimmed by 4 bases and J by 0 bases. CDR3 length: 14 amino acids, cysteine to phenylalanine. The CDR3 DNA has 42 bases and is translated from base 1. This entry comes from a study of T cells after yellow fever vaccination (dated by TCRdb to between 2018 and 2021). Study-level background: The SMART-Seq v4 Ultra Low Input RNA kit was used to prepare libraries from fractions with low cell numbers. To track T-cell clones before and after primary and booster YFV17D yellow fever vaccination, bulk TCR alpha and beta repertoires were sequenced longitudinally. The cohort comprised two healthy male donors, one aged 18 to 30 and one aged 30 to 39 years. Blood samples were taken at several timepoints before and after primary and secondary immunization, and bulk PBMC replicates and cell subsets were isolated. What the research found in general, with its limitations: Computational filtering was required because FACS-sorted repertoires could contain abundant contaminating clonotypes from the bulk population. Because the study included only two donors, the extent to which the findings can be generalized is limited. The secondary T-cell response was weaker than the primary response but faster, peaking on day 5 instead of day 15. A small fraction of clonotypes appeared in both the CD4 and CD8 compartments, likely as a result of convergent recombination. After the booster, most of the clones that had expanded following primary vaccination were detected again (almost 98% of CD4 and roughly 90% of CD8), which suggests that memory was broadly maintained.

The sample's treatment or condition, from its label and the paper: live attenuated yellow fever vaccine strain. At each blood-draw timepoint, two biological replicates of bulk PBMCs were collected. PBMCs were isolated from peripheral blood using a standard Ficoll-Paque protocol. TriZol was used to extract RNA from bulk PBMCs, CD4 and CD8 fractions, and dextramer-positive and dextramer-negative fractions. TCR cDNA was synthesized by 5'RACE template switching, which introduced a universal primer site and unique molecular identifiers. cDNA synthesis was primed from both the TCR alpha and TCR beta constant segments. Two PCR steps were used to amplify libraries, with sample barcodes and sequencing adapters being added in the second step. Sequencing of libraries was performed on Illumina HiSeq 2500 (2x100 bp) or NovaSeq (2x150 bp). As for the original processing: MIGEC was used to demultiplex reads and collapse the reads into UMI consensus sequences, and MiXCR was used for V(D)J alignment. Clonotypes responding to the vaccine were identified with edgeR on replicate PBMC samples, with the criteria of FDR below 0.01 and a log2 fold change above 5 up to day 15. Bulk clonotypes were assigned CD4 or CD8 identity according to which sequenced CD4 or CD8 repertoire held them at higher abundance. TCRdb cleaned the public reads at Q25 with fastp, built clones with MiXCR and kept in-frame beta chains. When rows share a CDR3 protein, they turn into one entry using the most common DNA and genes. Here the V and J calls rest on TCRdb's processing, not on the authors' analysis. This sample holds 500,000 to 650,000 distinct CDR3 sequences; approximately 16% were observed only once. Together, the top ten hold 15% to 20% of the sample.

This specimen consisted of PBMCs, obtained around 5 days after the first yellow fever vaccination. The chain is encoded by TRBV5-4 joined to TRBJ1-5; the D gene is perhaps TRBD1, on 5 matching bases. The clonotype comes from a man aged 18 to 35 who received the YFV17D yellow fever vaccine. The CDR3: CASSTQGSNQPQHF. The DNA is TGTGCCAGCAGCACCCAGGGTAGCAATCAGCCCCAGCATTTT.